This TCR beta chain was captured by sequencing in a study of blood T cell repertoires in COVID-19. Background on the study: The United States, Italy and Spain supplied acute and convalescent COVID-19 samples.

How the authors handled the data: Reference gene primer amplification yielded estimated nucleated cell counts. TCRdb keeps only in-frame clones here, not all; method: immunoSEQ multiplex PCR. Clone size and V and J calls were adopted from that table, with D and trimming inferred from the DNA. This sample has around 210,000 clones; approximately 90% occur once, and the top ten carry roughly a sixth. V was shortened by 3 bases and J by 1 base, with 11 bases between the two germline ends. The length of the CDR3 is 14 residues. The germline CDR1 and CDR2 sequences are SGHRS and YFSETQ. Seattle's cohort entered during active infection and was followed longitudinally.

Material for sequencing was peripheral blood. The receptor was derived from a man between 45 and 60 years old with COVID-19, enrolled during active disease. The V call is TRBV5-1, the J call TRBJ2-7; D gene ambiguous. The DNA of the CDR3 is TGCGCCAGCAGCTCCGTCGCCCGGTCCTACGAGCAGTACTTC. Translated: CASSSVARSYEQYF.